The 4 T cell receptor beta chains in this list originate from one sample, sequenced in a study of glioma-infiltrating T cells after dendritic cell vaccination. The assay was immunoSEQ multiplex PCR, and TCRdb's table has in-frame clones only and misses some. The table shows around 87,000 clones, with under 85% occurring only once. Time point denoted: after dendritic cell vaccination, including at tumor progression/relapse. The sample was blood, taken after dendritic cell vaccination. Receptor source: a human donor with glioblastoma.

CDR3 DNA: TGTGCCAGCAGTGAACGCAGGGCTAATGAAAAACTGTTTTTT. It is translated as CASSERRANEKLFF. This chain connects TRBV6-1 to TRBJ1-4, with a possible D match to TRBD1 (5 bases). There are 14 residues in the CDR3. V dropped 2 bases and J dropped 3 bases, with 7 bases sitting between them. Germline CDR1 reads MNHNS; CDR2 reads SASEGT.

The CDR3 loop reads CSVEDQRDGYTF. For the CDR3, the DNA is TGCAGCGTTGAAGATCAGAGGGATGGCTACACCTTC. V is TRBV29-1 and J is TRBJ1-2, with D unclear. CDR3 length equals 12 residues. Deletions cut 0 bases from V and 6 bases from J, with 8 bases between. The V gene's germline CDR1 is SQVTM and CDR2 ANQGSEA.

The chain carries TRBV6-5 and TRBJ1-2, with a tentative D call TRBD1 (5 bases). The CDR3 spans 14 residues. V dropped 0 bases and J dropped 0 bases, with 5 bases sitting between them. The germline gives CDR1 MNHEY, CDR2 SVGAGI. In DNA form, the CDR3 reads TGTGCCAGCAGTTACTCGGACACTAACTATGGCTACACCTTC. Translating gives CASSYSDTNYGYTF.

V is TRBV5-1 and J is TRBJ2-2; no clear D gene. The germline V gene has CDR1 SGHRS and CDR2 YFSETQ. This CDR3 region has 12 residues. Trimming removed 7 bases at V and 2 bases at J, with 6 bases between. CDR3 region: CASGQNTGELFF. CDR3 in DNA: TGCGCCAGCGGGCAAAACACCGGGGAGCTGTTTTTT.